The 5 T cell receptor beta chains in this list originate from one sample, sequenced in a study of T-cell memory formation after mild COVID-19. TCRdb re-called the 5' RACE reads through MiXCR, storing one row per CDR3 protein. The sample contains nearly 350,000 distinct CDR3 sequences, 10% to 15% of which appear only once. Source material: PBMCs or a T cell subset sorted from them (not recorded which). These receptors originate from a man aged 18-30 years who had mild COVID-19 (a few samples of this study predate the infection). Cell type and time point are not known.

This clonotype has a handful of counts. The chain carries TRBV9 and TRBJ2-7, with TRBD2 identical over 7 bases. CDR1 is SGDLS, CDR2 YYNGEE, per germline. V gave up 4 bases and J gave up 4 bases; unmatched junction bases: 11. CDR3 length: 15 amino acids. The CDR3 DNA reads TGTGCCAGCAGCCCTTCGGAGCGGGGCTTTTACGAGCAGTACTTC. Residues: CASSPSERGFYEQYF.

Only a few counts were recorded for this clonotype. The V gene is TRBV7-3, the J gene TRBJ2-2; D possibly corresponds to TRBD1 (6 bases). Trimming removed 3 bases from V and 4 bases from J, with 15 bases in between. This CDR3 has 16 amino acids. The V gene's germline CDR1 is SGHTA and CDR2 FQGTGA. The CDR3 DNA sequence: TGTGCCAGCAGCTTCAAGGGGGAAGATAGCACCGGGGAGCTGTTTTTT. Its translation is CASSFKGEDSTGELFF.

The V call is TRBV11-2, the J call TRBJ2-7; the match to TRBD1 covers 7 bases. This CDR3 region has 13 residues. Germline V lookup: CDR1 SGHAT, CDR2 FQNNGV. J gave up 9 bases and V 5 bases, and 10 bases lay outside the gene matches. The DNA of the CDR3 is TGTGCCAGCAGCATAAGGGACAGCTCGCGGCAGTACGTC. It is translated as CASSIRDSSRQYV.

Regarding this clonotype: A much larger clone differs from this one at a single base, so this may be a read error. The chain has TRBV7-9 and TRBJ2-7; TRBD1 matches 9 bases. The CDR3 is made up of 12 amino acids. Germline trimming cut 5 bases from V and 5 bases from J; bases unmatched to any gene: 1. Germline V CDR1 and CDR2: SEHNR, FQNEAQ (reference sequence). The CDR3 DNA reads TGTGCCAGCAGCCGGACAGGGGACGAGCAGTACGTC. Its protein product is CASSRTGDEQYV.

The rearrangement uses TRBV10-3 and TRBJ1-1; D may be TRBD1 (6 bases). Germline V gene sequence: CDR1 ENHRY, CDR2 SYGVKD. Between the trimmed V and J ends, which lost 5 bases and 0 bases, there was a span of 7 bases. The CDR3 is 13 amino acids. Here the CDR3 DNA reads TGTGCCATCAGTCAGGGGATGAACACTGAAGCTTTCTTT. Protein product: CAISQGMNTEAFF.